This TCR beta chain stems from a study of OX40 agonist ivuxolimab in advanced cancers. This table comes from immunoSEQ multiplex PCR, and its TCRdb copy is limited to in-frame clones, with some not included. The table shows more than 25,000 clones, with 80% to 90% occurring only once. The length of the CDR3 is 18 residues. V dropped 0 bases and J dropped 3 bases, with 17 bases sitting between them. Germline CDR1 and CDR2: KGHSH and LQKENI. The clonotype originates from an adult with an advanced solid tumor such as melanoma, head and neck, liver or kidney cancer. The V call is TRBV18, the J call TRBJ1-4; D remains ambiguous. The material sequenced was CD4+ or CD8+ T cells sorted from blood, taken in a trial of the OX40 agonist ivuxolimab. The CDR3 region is CASSPPIWEAHANEKLFF. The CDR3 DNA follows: TGTGCCAGCTCACCACCGATCTGGGAGGCTCATGCTAATGAAAAACTGTTTTTT.